Below, 25 T cell receptor beta chains from the same sample are listed, as sequenced in a study of shared T cell receptors in the human thymus. Sequencing used immunoSEQ multiplex PCR; TCRdb keeps in-frame clones, though not all of them. The sample records 700,000 or so clones, approximately 85% being singletons. These sequences were also reported in another study, on human thymus T cells.

The sequenced material came from thymocytes. The receptors here all came from a girl under two years old with a congenital heart defect.

The table lists this clone with a count of one. V gene TRBV9 combines with J gene TRBJ2-6, with 10 bases aligning to TRBD1. CDR1 SGDLS and CDR2 YYNGEE come from the germline V gene. J gave up 1 base and V 5 bases, and 0 bases lay outside the gene matches. The CDR3 runs 15 residues. The CDR3 is CASRGQGSGANVLTF. Here the CDR3 DNA reads TGTGCCAGCAGGGGACAGGGGTCTGGGGCCAACGTCCTGACTTTC. The full variable domain, completed using reference TRBV9 and TRBJ2-6, is DSGVTQTPKHLITATGQRVTLRCSPRSGDLSVYWYQQSLDQGLQFLIQYYNGEERAKGNILERFSAQQFPDLHSELNLSSLELGDSALYFCASRGQGSGANVLTFGAGSRLTVL.

J is TRBJ1-3 and V is TRBV28, with D maybe TRBD1 (6 bases). The V gene lost 6 bases and the J gene lost 0 bases, with 12 bases spanning the gap. The length of the CDR3 is 15 residues. CDR1 and CDR2 from the germline V gene are MDHEN and SYDVKM. The CDR3 region has the DNA TGTGCCAGCAGCCGTCGGACAGACTCTGGAAACACCATATATTTT. Its translation is CASSRRTDSGNTIYF.

The V gene is TRBV5-4, the J gene TRBJ1-1; the match to TRBD1 covers 7 bases. V trimming: 2 bases; J trimming: 3 bases; junction bases outside the gene matches: 19. The germline V gene has CDR1 SGHNT and CDR2 YYREEE (reference sequence). The CDR3 contains 19 residues. CDR3 amino acids: CASSFEPPGQKSEDTEAFF. For the CDR3, the DNA is TGTGCCAGCAGCTTTGAACCTCCGGGACAGAAATCCGAGGACACTGAAGCTTTCTTT.

Only one count was recorded for this clone. The chain combines TRBV11-2 with TRBJ2-5; TRBD2 matches at 7 bases. CDR3 length: 14 residues. CDR1 and CDR2 from the germline V gene are SGHAT and FQNNGV. Losses at the gene ends were 2 bases for V and 5 bases for J; bases not matched to a gene: 5. The CDR3 DNA reads as TGTGCCAGCAGCTTAAGGAGAGCGGGGGAGACCCAGTACTTC. Translation: CASSLRRAGETQYF.

The chain uses TRBV11-2 and TRBJ1-5; TRBD1 might be the D (5 bases). Germline V gene data show CDR1 as SGHAT and CDR2 as FQNNGV. The CDR3 totals 17 residues. Trimming cost V 5 bases and J 1 base, with 18 bases left between them. The CDR3 here is CASSIGHHNDSNQPQHF. DNA for the CDR3: TGTGCCAGCAGCATCGGACACCACAACGACAGCAATCAGCCCCAGCATTTT.

The chain has TRBV14 and TRBJ1-3; no clear D gene. In germline, CDR1 is SGHDN, CDR2 FVKESK. The CDR3 consists of 17 residues. V was cut by 1 base and J by 5 bases, with 18 bases left in between. CDR3 residues: CASSQGRRQPQRNTIYF. The CDR3 region has the DNA TGTGCCAGCAGCCAAGGGCGTCGACAACCACAGCGAAACACCATATATTTT.

This chain links TRBV18 with TRBJ1-3; D call uncertain. The CDR3 is made up of 18 amino acids. The germline V and J ends were trimmed by 0 bases and 0 bases, with 15 bases remaining between them. In germline, CDR1 is KGHSH, CDR2 LQKENI. For the CDR3, the DNA is TGTGCCAGCTCACCACCGAACGGAGCAAGGCTCTCTGGAAACACCATATATTTT. Translation gives CASSPPNGARLSGNTIYF.

The chain is built from TRBV9 and TRBJ1-2, with 8 bases lining up with TRBD1. The CDR3 is 15 amino acids. From germline, CDR1 is SGDLS and CDR2 YYNGEE. J gave up 1 base and V 3 bases, and 5 bases lay outside the gene matches. CDR3 residues: CASSDHRGFNYGYTF. The CDR3 coding sequence is TGTGCCAGCAGCGACCACAGGGGGTTTAACTATGGCTACACCTTC.

The V and J genes are TRBV13 and TRBJ1-1, with 8 positions matching TRBD1. The V and J ends lost 2 bases and 3 bases, in that order; junction bases with no gene match: 5. The CDR3 totals 15 residues. Germline values: CDR1 PRHDT, CDR2 FYEKMQ (reference sequence). CDR3 DNA sequence: TGTGCCAGCAGCTTAATCAGGGGGCCCTACACTGAAGCTTTCTTT. This gives the protein CASSLIRGPYTEAFF.

CDR3 protein: CASSWEEGSRYEQYF. In DNA, the CDR3 is TGTGCCAGCAGCTGGGAGGAGGGGAGTCGCTACGAGCAGTACTTC. This chain connects TRBV11-2 to TRBJ2-7; tentatively, D is TRBD2 (6 bases). V lost 4 bases and J lost 3, with 16 bases in between. Germline values: CDR1 SGHAT, CDR2 FQNNGV. The CDR3 length is 15 residues.

The chain employs TRBV7-9 and TRBJ2-7, with 8 bases matching TRBD1. V dropped 5 bases and J dropped 2; count of bases not matched to a gene: 17. The germline V gene encodes CDR1 SEHNR and CDR2 FQNEAQ (reference sequence). The CDR3 is 18 amino acids. CDR3 in amino acids: CASSPSIRTGSRAYEQYF. CDR3 bases: TGTGCCAGCAGCCCGTCTATAAGGACAGGGAGTAGGGCCTACGAGCAGTACTTC.

This clone was detected only once. The V call is TRBV5-1, the J call TRBJ1-4, with D perhaps matching TRBD1 (5 bases). V was cut by 4 bases and J by 4 bases, with 32 bases left in between. Germline V CDR1 and CDR2: SGHRS, YFSETQ. The CDR3 loop spans 21 amino acids. The CDR3 nucleotides read TGCGCCAGCAGCAAAGCGGGGTATGACGATCCGGGACGACGGAGTAATGAAAAACTGTTTTTT. This encodes CASSKAGYDDPGRRSNEKLFF.

This clone has a single count. The V gene is TRBV5-5, the J gene TRBJ1-1; TRBD1 agrees at 12 bases. V lost 4 bases and J lost 4; bases outside the gene matches: 20. Per germline, CDR1 SGHKS and CDR2 YYEKEE (reference sequence). The CDR3 length is 20 residues. CDR3 region: CASSQDDLFGTGGFGTEAFF. The CDR3 bases are TGTGCCAGCAGCCAGGATGATCTGTTTGGGACAGGGGGCTTCGGCACTGAAGCTTTCTTT.

The V call is TRBV5-6, the J call TRBJ1-1; no firm D call. Trimming removed 0 bases from V and 1 base from J, with 10 bases in between. Germline V gene data show CDR1 as SGHDT and CDR2 as YYEEEE. This CDR3 is 15 amino acids long. The CDR3 reads CASSLGKLANTEAFF. In DNA, the CDR3 is TGTGCCAGCAGCTTGGGTAAGTTGGCGAACACTGAAGCTTTCTTT.

The V gene is TRBV5-5, the J gene TRBJ1-5; no definite D call. The length of the CDR3 is 14 residues. Germline values: CDR1 SGHKS, CDR2 YYEKEE (reference sequence). The V end lost 2 bases, the J end lost 3 bases, and 9 bases lay between the germline ends. DNA of the CDR3: TGTGCCAGCAGCTTTGGGAGCAACAATCAGCCCCAGCATTTT. Translating gives CASSFGSNNQPQHF.

The sample holds one count of this clone. The chain joins TRBV2 to TRBJ2-3, with 8 bases that match TRBD1. V was pared by 6 bases and J by 0 bases, with 11 bases of the junction left unmatched. This CDR3 spans 17 amino acids. Per the germline V gene, CDR1 is SNHLY and CDR2 is FYNNEI. The CDR3 sequence: CASSLHKRTGSTDTQYF. The CDR3 region has the DNA TGTGCCAGCAGCTTACATAAAAGGACAGGGAGCACAGATACGCAGTATTTT.

Here the CDR3 reads CASSTRDGGGSNQPQHF. DNA of the CDR3: TGTGCCAGTAGTACCCGCGATGGGGGGGGCTCAAATCAGCCCCAGCATTTT. The V gene is TRBV19, the J gene TRBJ1-5, with a tentative D call TRBD1 (6 bases). The CDR3 covers 17 residues. Trimming left V 4 bases short and J 4 bases short, with 20 bases between. The germline gives CDR1 LNHDA, CDR2 SQIVND (reference sequence).

The chain couples TRBV28 to TRBJ2-2; 8 bases fit TRBD2. CDR3 length equals 14 residues. Germline values: CDR1 MDHEN, CDR2 SYDVKM. V lost 6 bases to trimming and J lost 6 bases; unmatched junction nucleotides: 6. CDR3: CASSRGGYAGELFF. CDR3 DNA sequence: TGTGCCAGCAGCCGGGGGGGGTACGCCGGGGAGCTGTTTTTT.

V and J are TRBV27 and TRBJ2-7; 7 bases fit TRBD1. The CDR3 contains 16 residues. The V segment lost 6 bases and the J segment 0 bases; nucleotides outside the gene matches: 11. CDR1 is MNHEY, CDR2 SMNVEV, per germline (reference sequence). CDR3 in amino acids: CASRLVTGTVSYEQYF. CDR3 DNA sequence: TGTGCCAGCAGATTAGTGACCGGGACAGTCTCCTACGAGCAGTACTTC.

Only one count was recorded for this clone. This rearrangement joins TRBV5-6 to TRBJ1-1; D call uncertain. V was cut by 3 bases and J by 10 bases, with 22 bases left in between. CDR3 length: 15 amino acids. Germline V gives CDR1 SGHDT, CDR2 YYEEEE. CDR3 loop: CASSYSTNSSFGAFF. The CDR3 DNA reads as TGTGCCAGCAGCTACTCGACAAACTCCAGTTTTGGAGCTTTCTTT.

J is TRBJ2-1 and V is TRBV7-2, with 7 bases that match TRBD2. The CDR3 runs 15 residues. From germline, CDR1 is SGHTA and CDR2 FQGNSA. V lost 5 bases and J lost 5; bases outside the gene matches: 9. The CDR3 nucleotides read TGTGCCAGCAGCCCTCATAAAGGGACTAACAATGAGCAGTTCTTC. Translation gives CASSPHKGTNNEQFF.

This clone occurred once. The rearrangement joins TRBV11-2 to TRBJ2-7, with D maybe TRBD2 (7 bases). V was shortened by 5 bases and J by 5 bases, with 22 bases between the two germline ends. This CDR3 spans 16 amino acids. CDR1 is SGHAT, CDR2 FQNNGV, per germline. CDR3 DNA sequence: TGTGCCAGCAGCAAAGGGAGGCTAGGGGGGGAGGACGAGCAGTACTTC. Translating gives CASSKGRLGGEDEQYF.

The chain employs TRBV5-6 and TRBJ2-7; TRBD1 is a possible D gene (6 bases). The V and J ends lost 2 bases and 4 bases respectively, with 10 bases between them. The CDR3 covers 13 residues. Per germline, CDR1 SGHDT and CDR2 YYEEEE. The CDR3 is CASSLVQGYEQYF. CDR3 coding DNA: TGTGCCAGCAGCTTAGTACAGGGATACGAGCAGTACTTC.

This clone was seen only a few times. No DNA is shown, since the ends of the CDR3 on it are uncertain; the CDR3 is the one TCRdb lists. The gene calls are TRBV27 and TRBJ1-3. Germline V gene data show CDR1 as MNHEY and CDR2 as SMNVEV (reference sequence). Counting both end residues, the CDR3 totals 14 amino acids. The CDR3 sequence is CASSSSRNRNTIYF.

This clone was recorded a few times. This chain uses TRBV7-6 with TRBJ1-3, with 10 bases identical to TRBD1. V gave up 1 base and J gave up 6 bases; unmatched junction bases: 9. Per the germline V gene, CDR1 is SGHVS and CDR2 is FNYEAQ. This CDR3 spans 17 amino acids. The CDR3 sequence is CASSLEQEGQGENTIYF. The CDR3 DNA follows: TGTGCCAGCAGCTTAGAACAAGAAGGACAGGGGGAAAACACCATATATTTT.